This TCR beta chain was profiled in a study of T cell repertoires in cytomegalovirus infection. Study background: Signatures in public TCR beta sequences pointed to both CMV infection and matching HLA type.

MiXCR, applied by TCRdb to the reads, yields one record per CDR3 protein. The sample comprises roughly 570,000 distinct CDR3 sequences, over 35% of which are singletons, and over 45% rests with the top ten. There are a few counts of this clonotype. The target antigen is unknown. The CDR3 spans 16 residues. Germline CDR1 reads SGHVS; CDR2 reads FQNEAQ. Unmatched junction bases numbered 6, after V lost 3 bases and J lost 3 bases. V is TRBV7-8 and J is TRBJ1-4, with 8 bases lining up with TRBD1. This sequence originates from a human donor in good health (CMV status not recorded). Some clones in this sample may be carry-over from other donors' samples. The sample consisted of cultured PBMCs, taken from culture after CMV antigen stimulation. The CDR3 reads CASSFSTGAPNEKLFF. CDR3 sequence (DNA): TGTGCCAGCAGCTTTTCGACAGGGGCCCCTAATGAAAAACTGTTTTTT.